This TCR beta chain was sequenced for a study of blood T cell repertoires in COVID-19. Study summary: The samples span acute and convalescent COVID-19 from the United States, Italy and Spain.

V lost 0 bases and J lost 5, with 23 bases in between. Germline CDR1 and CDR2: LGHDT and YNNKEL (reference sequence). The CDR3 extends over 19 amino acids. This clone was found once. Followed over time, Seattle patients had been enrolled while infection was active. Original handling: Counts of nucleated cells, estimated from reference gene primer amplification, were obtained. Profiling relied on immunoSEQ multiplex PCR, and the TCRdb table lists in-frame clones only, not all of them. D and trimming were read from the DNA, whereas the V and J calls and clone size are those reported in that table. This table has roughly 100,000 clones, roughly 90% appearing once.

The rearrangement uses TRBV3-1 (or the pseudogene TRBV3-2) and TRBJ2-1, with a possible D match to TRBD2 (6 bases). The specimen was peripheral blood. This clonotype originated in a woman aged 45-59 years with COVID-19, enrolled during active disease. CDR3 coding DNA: TGTGCCAGCAGCCAAGACGGGATCCTGACTTGGGCGGGGAACAATGAGCAGTTCTTC. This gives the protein CASSQDGILTWAGNNEQFF.